The next 22 T cell receptor beta chains were all read from a single sample in a study of Graves' ophthalmopathy and Graves' hyperthyroidism. CDR3 regions of TCR beta were amplified from RNA transcripts. HTBI primers primed a first-round RT-PCR, and a second-round multiplex PCR followed. TCRdb re-analysed the multiplex PCR reads in MiXCR, keeping a single row per CDR3 protein. This sample carries roughly 420,000 distinct CDR3 sequences, roughly 21% of them seen once, and the ten largest clones take 3%. Sequenced: peripheral blood. Source of these receptors: a woman aged 18-29 years with stable Graves' hyperthyroidism.

This clonotype was counted ten times or more. The CDR3 nucleotides are TGTGCCAGCAGTTTGATGCAGGGGGATCAGCCCCAGCATTTT. This encodes CASSLMQGDQPQHF. The V and J genes are TRBV28 and TRBJ1-5, with 7 bases matching TRBD1. Germline lookup yields CDR1 MDHEN and CDR2 SYDVKM. There are 14 residues in the CDR3. The V and J ends lost 3 bases and 5 bases, in that order; junction bases with no gene match: 4.

The chain carries TRBV29-1 and TRBJ1-1, with D possibly being TRBD1 (6 bases). V shed 7 bases and J shed 3 bases, with 18 bases lying between them. CDR1 is SQVTM, CDR2 ANQGSEA, per germline. There are 14 residues in the CDR3. The CDR3 region has the DNA TGCAGCGCCGAAGTCGGCAGGGGTTACACTGAAGCTTTCTTT. Translation: CSAEVGRGYTEAFF.

This clonotype has at least ten counts. The V and J genes are TRBV14 and TRBJ2-5; 8 nucleotides match TRBD1. The V gene end was trimmed by 4 bases and the J gene end by 2 bases; junction bases not matched to a gene: 6. Germline V gene lookup returns CDR1 SGHDN and CDR2 FVKESK. This CDR3 is built from 15 residues. The CDR3, as DNA: TGTGCCAGCAGCCGCGGAGGGACAGGACAAGAGACCCAGTACTTC. The encoded protein is CASSRGGTGQETQYF.

This clonotype showed up many times. This chain joins TRBV29-1 and TRBJ2-7; no reliable D call. CDR3 length: 14 amino acids. V was pared by 2 bases and J by 0 bases, with 11 bases between. The germline V gene encodes CDR1 SQVTM and CDR2 ANQGSEA. CDR3 nucleotide sequence: TGCAGCGTTGAAAGTGTGGACGGCTCCTACGAGCAGTACTTC. Its protein is CSVESVDGSYEQYF.

This chain links TRBV4-3 with TRBJ2-6; 8 bases agree with TRBD2. CDR3 length: 18 amino acids. The germline gives CDR1 LGHNA, CDR2 YSLEER. The V and J ends lost 0 bases and 0 bases, in that order; junction bases with no gene match: 4. The CDR3 reads CASSQDPLAVSGANVLTF. CDR3 in DNA: TGCGCCAGCAGCCAAGATCCACTAGCGGTCTCTGGGGCCAACGTCCTGACTTTC.

This clonotype appeared once. The genes are TRBV6-5 and TRBJ2-7, with D unresolved. Germline V gene data show CDR1 as MNHEY and CDR2 as SVGAGI. The CDR3 sequence is 15 residues long. V dropped 3 bases and J dropped 2 bases, with 14 bases sitting between them. The CDR3 sequence is CASSYYVGRTYEQYF. Written as DNA, the CDR3 is TGTGCCAGCAGTTATTACGTGGGCCGGACCTACGAGCAGTACTTC.

The chain recombines TRBV27 with TRBJ2-5; 12 positions agree with TRBD2. V lost 7 bases, J lost 11 bases, and 26 bases stayed unmatched. The CDR3 runs to 19 residues. Germline assignment: CDR1 MNHEY and CDR2 SMNVEV (reference sequence). The CDR3 DNA reads TGTGCCAGCAAGAGTCGTCTAGCGGGGGGGAACTTCGAGTTTGGAGAGCAGTACTTC. Translating it yields CASKSRLAGGNFEFGEQYF.

At least ten counts were recorded for this clonotype. V and J are TRBV9 and TRBJ2-7, with TRBD1 identical over 10 bases. The CDR3 has 15 amino acids. Losses at the gene ends were 6 bases for V and 5 bases for J; bases not matched to a gene: 11. CDR1 is SGDLS, CDR2 YYNGEE, per germline. CDR3 in amino acids: CASNRLGQGVNEQYF. The CDR3 region has the DNA TGTGCCAGCAACCGTCTCGGACAGGGGGTCAACGAGCAGTACTTC.

This clonotype was picked up many times. The chain uses TRBV7-2 and TRBJ2-7, with D perhaps matching TRBD2 (6 bases). Germline V lookup: CDR1 SGHTA, CDR2 FQGNSA. The CDR3 spans 15 residues. Deletions cut 2 bases from V and 2 bases from J, with 13 bases between. The CDR3 here is CASSLKGDSPYEQYF. Here the CDR3 DNA reads TGTGCCAGCAGCTTAAAAGGGGACTCGCCCTACGAGCAGTACTTC.

This clonotype was detected many times. This chain uses TRBV12-3 or TRBV12-4 with TRBJ1-5, with a possible D match to TRBD1 (5 bases). CDR3 length: 13 amino acids. V was clipped by 6 bases and J by 7 bases, with 13 bases between them. The CDR3, as DNA: TGTGCCAGCAGCGGGGGGGTAGACCAGCCCCAGCATTTT. It encodes CASSGGVDQPQHF.

This clonotype was found many times. The chain couples TRBV2 to TRBJ1-1; a possible D gene is TRBD1 (6 bases). CDR3 length: 13 amino acids. Per germline, CDR1 SNHLY and CDR2 FYNNEI. Trimming removed 1 base at V and 8 bases at J, with 11 bases between. The CDR3 sequence: CASSEGMGQEAFF. Written as DNA, the CDR3 is TGTGCCAGCAGTGAAGGGATGGGACAAGAAGCTTTCTTT.

This clonotype was detected ten times or more. The chain has TRBV12-3 or TRBV12-4 and TRBJ1-1, with 10 nucleotides matching TRBD1. The J segment lost 6 bases and the V segment lost 6 bases, leaving 10 bases of the junction unmatched. The CDR3 is 15 residues long. CDR3 protein: CASSLEGQGWSEAFF. The CDR3 coding sequence is TGTGCCAGCAGCCTGGAGGGACAGGGGTGGTCTGAAGCTTTCTTT.

This clonotype appeared once. The CDR3 loop is CASSVSAGRPNYGYTF. CDR3 nucleotide sequence: TGTGCCAGCAGTGTTAGCGCAGGGAGGCCGAACTATGGCTACACCTTC. The chain employs TRBV6-1 and TRBJ1-2; maybe TRBD1 (5 bases). CDR1 is MNHNS and CDR2 is SASEGT in the germline V gene. This CDR3 spans 16 amino acids. Trimming stripped 4 bases from V and 2 bases from J, with 17 bases between.

This clonotype was recorded many times. CDR3 sequence (DNA): TGTGCCAGCAGTGAAGATGGCAGGGGCAATCAGCCCCAGCATTTT. Protein product: CASSEDGRGNQPQHF. This chain uses TRBV6-1 with TRBJ1-5; a possible D gene is TRBD1 (5 bases). Germline V gene sequence: CDR1 MNHNS, CDR2 SASEGT. Trimming cost V 1 base and J 2 bases, with 9 bases left between them. CDR3 length: 15 amino acids.

This chain links TRBV12-3 or TRBV12-4 with TRBJ2-5; D possibly uses TRBD1 or TRBD2 (6 bases each). The V and J ends lost 4 bases and 9 bases respectively, with 15 bases between them. The CDR3 spans 13 residues. DNA for the CDR3: TGTGCCAGCAGTTACGGGGCAGGGGAGGCCCAGTACTTC. Translation gives CASSYGAGEAQYF.

At least ten counts were recorded for this clonotype. The gene calls are TRBV5-1 and TRBJ2-7; tentative D call: TRBD2 (5 bases). Germline V gives CDR1 SGHRS, CDR2 YFSETQ. The CDR3 runs 12 residues. V dropped 4 bases and J dropped 4 bases, with 9 bases sitting between them. This CDR3 reads CASSTRGYEQYF. Here the CDR3 DNA reads TGCGCCAGCAGCACCCGCGGGTACGAGCAGTACTTC.

This chain connects TRBV11-2 to TRBJ1-2; maybe TRBD1 (5 bases). Trimming took 5 bases from V and 6 from J, leaving 19 bases between them. The V gene's germline CDR1 is SGHAT and CDR2 FQNNGV. The CDR3 is 15 amino acids. The CDR3 loop is CASSPIRREKDGYTF. CDR3 DNA: TGTGCCAGCAGCCCCATCCGCAGGGAAAAGGATGGCTACACCTTC.

This clonotype has a count of ten or more. The CDR3 DNA follows: TGCAGTGCTACCACAGGTTATCGGCTTGAGACCCAGTACTTC. Translation gives CSATTGYRLETQYF. The V and J genes are TRBV20-1 and TRBJ2-5, with a weak D call TRBD1 (5 bases). The CDR3 length is 14 residues. Germline V gene lookup returns CDR1 DFQATT and CDR2 SNEGSKA (reference sequence). The V end was cut by 4 bases, the J end by 5 bases, with 17 bases between.

The V and J genes are TRBV6-4 and TRBJ2-5; 8 nucleotides match TRBD2. Germline CDR1 MRHNA, CDR2 SNTAGT. The CDR3 has 17 residues. With V trimmed by 0 bases and J by 5 bases, 11 bases remained unmatched. CDR3 region: CASSDSRRSGGVETQYF. CDR3 DNA: TGTGCCAGCAGTGACTCCCGACGGAGCGGGGGAGTTGAGACCCAGTACTTC.

The CDR3 DNA reads TGTGCCAGCAGTGAGGGGAGAGGGGGGGGCAATCAGCCCCAGCATTTT. Residues: CASSEGRGGGNQPQHF. The V gene is TRBV6-4, the J gene TRBJ1-5, with TRBD1 as a possible D gene (6 bases). Germline values: CDR1 MRHNA, CDR2 SNTAGT. Trimming took off 3 bases at V and 2 bases at J, with 14 bases between the two ends. This CDR3 spans 16 amino acids.

Note on this clonotype: The germline gene is not matched at one end of the junction; a read error may be the cause. The chain uses TRBV9 and TRBJ2-4; 9 bases fit TRBD1. Looked up from germline, CDR1 is SGDLS and CDR2 is YYNGEE. The CDR3 totals 14 residues. CDR3 region: CASSTGQGGNIKYF. CDR3 in DNA: TGTGCCAGCAGCACGGGACAGGGTGGAAACATTAAGTACTTC. Using reference TRBV9 and TRBJ2-4 for the parts outside the CDR3, the full variable domain is DSGVTQTPKHLITATGQRVTLRCSPRSGDLSVYWYQQSLDQGLQFLIQYYNGEERAKGNILERFSAQQFPDLHSELNLSSLELGDSALYFCASSTGQGGNIKYFGAGTRLSVL.

Of note for this clonotype: A much bigger clone sits one base away, suggesting this may be a read error. V is TRBV6-2 or TRBV6-3 and J is TRBJ2-2; D might be TRBD1 (5 bases). This CDR3 contains 18 residues. CDR1 and CDR2 from the germline V gene are MNHEY and SVGEGT. V shed 2 bases and J shed 0 bases, with 16 bases lying between them. CDR3 bases: TGTGCCAGCAGTTACCCTCCAAGGGGATCAGCGAACACCGGGGAGCTGTTTTTT. This gives the protein CASSYPPRGSANTGELFF.